These 26 T cell receptor beta chains came from one sample sequenced in a study of cytomegalovirus exposure and HLA in healthy donors. The PCR made use of 60 Vbeta and 13 Jbeta primers. Produced via immunoSEQ multiplex PCR; TCRdb's table is partial and in-frame only. The sample has tens of thousands of clones, approximately 63% seen once. Sequenced sample: PBMCs. All receptors derive from a woman in her twenties or thirties in good health and CMV-seronegative.

The V and J genes are TRBV29-1 and TRBJ2-7; 7 nucleotides align to TRBD1. CDR1 and CDR2 (germline): SQVTM, ANQGSEA. V lost 4 bases, J lost 1 base, and 4 bases stayed unmatched. This CDR3 is built from 13 residues. The CDR3 DNA reads as TGCAGCGTTGCCGGGACAGCGTCCTACGAGCAGTACTTC. The encoded protein is CSVAGTASYEQYF.

The rearrangement links TRBV5-1 to TRBJ2-1; D remains ambiguous. Trimming removed 0 bases at V and 6 bases at J, with 7 bases between. The CDR3 covers 13 residues. CDR1 is SGHRS, CDR2 YFSETQ, per germline. DNA for the CDR3: TGCGCCAGCAGCTTGGGTACTCTCAATGAGCAGTTCTTC. It yields the protein CASSLGTLNEQFF.

In its sample, this clone was seen a few times. V is TRBV28 and J is TRBJ2-2; 9 bases align to TRBD2. The CDR3 runs 15 residues. J was trimmed by 0 bases and V by 4 bases; bases with no gene match: 0. Per germline, CDR1 MDHEN and CDR2 SYDVKM. The CDR3 loop is CASSSSGTNTGELFF. CDR3 DNA: TGTGCCAGCAGTTCTAGCGGGACGAACACCGGGGAGCTGTTTTTT.

This clone was counted only a few times. The V and J genes are TRBV6-1 and TRBJ1-2; TRBD1 agrees at 9 bases. Germline CDR1 reads MNHNS; CDR2 reads SASEGT. V shed 1 base, J shed 4 bases, and the junction held 7 bases outside the gene matches. The CDR3 loop spans 16 amino acids. The CDR3 bases are TGTGCCAGCAGTGAAGGGGGACAGGGACTGATCTATGGCTACACCTTC. It encodes CASSEGGQGLIYGYTF.

V is TRBV28 and J is TRBJ2-3; 8 bases align to TRBD2. J lost 1 base, V lost 6 bases, and 9 bases had no gene match. This CDR3 is built from 16 residues. Germline loops: CDR1 MDHEN, CDR2 SYDVKM. The CDR3 region has the DNA TGTGCCAGCAGACCCTCGGGTAGCGGGGGCACAGATACGCAGTATTTT. It codes for CASRPSGSGGTDTQYF.

The chain recombines TRBV5-6 with TRBJ1-2, with D uncertain. This CDR3 has 13 residues. V was clipped by 4 bases and J by 5 bases, with 12 bases between them. The germline V gene has CDR1 SGHDT and CDR2 YYEEEE. Here the CDR3 reads CASSLEGGYGYTF. The CDR3 DNA follows: TGTGCCAGCAGCCTCGAGGGTGGTTATGGCTACACCTTC. The entire variable domain, with the rest obtained from reference TRBV5-6 and TRBJ1-2, is as follows: DAGVTQSPTHLIKTRGQQVTLRCSPKSGHDTVSWYQQALGQGPQFIFQYYEEEERQRGNFPDRFSGHQFPNYSSELNVNALLLGDSALYLCASSLEGGYGYTFGSGTRLTVV.

V usage is TRBV5-1 and J usage is TRBJ2-5; possibly TRBD2 for D (6 bases). CDR1 SGHRS and CDR2 YFSETQ come from the germline V gene. The V gene lost 0 bases and the J gene lost 2 bases, with 14 bases spanning the gap. The CDR3 covers 16 residues. In DNA, the CDR3 is TGCGCCAGCAGCTTGGGGGGGGTGGGACTTCAAGAGACCCAGTACTTC. Translating gives CASSLGGVGLQETQYF.

The rearrangement joins TRBV5-1 to TRBJ2-3, with TRBD1 as a possible D gene (5 bases). With 0 bases removed from V and 2 bases from J, the gap between germline ends came to 10 bases. CDR3 length: 15 residues. CDR1 SGHRS and CDR2 YFSETQ come from the germline V gene. The CDR3 loop is CASSLARQTTDTQYF. The CDR3 coding sequence is TGCGCCAGCAGCTTGGCCCGACAGACCACAGATACGCAGTATTTT. Together with reference TRBV5-1 and TRBJ2-3, the CDR3 gives the full variable domain: KAGVTQTPRYLIKTRGQQVTLSCSPISGHRSVSWYQQTPGQGLQFLFEYFSETQRNKGNFPGRFSGRQFSNSRSEMNVSTLELGDSALYLCASSLARQTTDTQYFGPGTRLTVL.

This clone was seen only a few times. V is TRBV2 and J is TRBJ2-5; 9 nucleotides line up with TRBD1. The CDR3 is 15 amino acids. Germline CDR1 SNHLY, CDR2 FYNNEI. After removal of 6 bases from V and 6 bases from J, the junction contained 11 bases not matched to a gene. The CDR3 nucleotides are TGTGCCAGCAGCGCTAATAAACAGGGGGCAAAGACCCAGTACTTC. Its protein product is CASSANKQGAKTQYF.

The V gene is TRBV7-9, the J gene TRBJ2-4; D might be TRBD2 (6 bases). The CDR3 extends over 15 amino acids. Germline V gene data show CDR1 as SEHNR and CDR2 as FQNEAQ (reference sequence). V gave up 5 bases and J gave up 7 bases, with 18 bases separating them. CDR3 DNA: TGTGCCAGCAGCCCTGCGGAGGGGTGGGGGAACATTCAGTACTTC. Translated: CASSPAEGWGNIQYF.

This clone was counted a few times. This chain links TRBV6-5 with TRBJ2-5; TRBD1 matches at 10 bases. V dropped 6 bases and J dropped 5; count of bases not matched to a gene: 6. Looked up from germline, CDR1 is MNHEY and CDR2 is SVGAGI. The CDR3 is made up of 14 amino acids. CDR3: CASRVDRGPETQYF. Written as DNA, the CDR3 is TGTGCCAGCAGAGTCGACAGGGGGCCGGAGACCCAGTACTTC.

This clone has only a few counts. The chain has TRBV5-1 and TRBJ1-1; possible D gene TRBD1, 5 bases. Trimming took 4 bases from V and 4 from J, leaving 11 bases between them. Germline V gene data show CDR1 as SGHRS and CDR2 as YFSETQ. The CDR3 is made up of 13 amino acids. CDR3 amino acids: CASSGGSGTEAFF. CDR3 nucleotide sequence: TGCGCCAGCAGCGGGGGTAGCGGCACTGAAGCTTTCTTT.

The V and J genes are TRBV7-2 and TRBJ2-3; D might be TRBD2 (7 bases). From germline, CDR1 is SGHTA and CDR2 FQGNSA. The CDR3 has 13 residues. V was cut by 1 base and J by 10 bases, with 12 bases left in between. The CDR3 spells CASSLGGAGAQYF. The CDR3 DNA follows: TGTGCCAGCAGCTTAGGGGGGGCGGGAGCGCAGTATTTT.

V usage is TRBV5-1 and J usage is TRBJ2-7; 8 bases are a match to TRBD2. V gave up 1 base and J gave up 5 bases; unmatched junction bases: 8. CDR3 length: 15 residues. Germline V gene sequence: CDR1 SGHRS, CDR2 YFSETQ. CDR3 sequence reads: CASSLRGSGSNEQYF. Written as DNA, the CDR3 is TGCGCCAGCAGCTTGCGAGGGAGCGGGAGCAACGAGCAGTACTTC.

This clone has more than one count but fewer than ten. The chain carries TRBV4-1 and TRBJ2-5, with a tentative D call TRBD2 (5 bases). V shed 4 bases and J shed 2 bases, with 8 bases lying between them. In germline, CDR1 is MGHRA, CDR2 YSYEKL. The CDR3 length is 13 residues. CDR3 bases: TGCGCCAGCAGCCCGGACTGGCAAGAGACCCAGTACTTC. It is translated as CASSPDWQETQYF.

This chain links TRBV10-3 with TRBJ1-4, with TRBD1 matching 9 bases. Germline-derived CDR1 and CDR2 are ENHRY and SYGVKD. The CDR3 loop spans 16 amino acids. The V and J ends lost 2 bases and 5 bases, in that order; junction bases with no gene match: 6. CDR3 in DNA: TGTGCCATCAGTGAGACAACAGGGGGCGGAAATGAAAAACTGTTTTTT. Amino acid sequence: CAISETTGGGNEKLFF.

The CDR3 sequence is CASSPQAGVSGELFF. The CDR3 nucleotides read TGTGCCAGCAGCCCTCAGGCGGGAGTGTCCGGGGAGCTGTTTTTT. The J gene is TRBJ2-2, the V gene TRBV7-9; 7 bases are shared with TRBD2. Germline-derived CDR1 and CDR2 are SEHNR and FQNEAQ (reference sequence). The CDR3 contains 15 residues. With V trimmed by 5 bases and J by 6 bases, 9 bases remained unmatched.

The chain carries TRBV9 and TRBJ1-2; 7 bases are a match to TRBD1. The CDR3 length is 13 residues. Germline assignment: CDR1 SGDLS and CDR2 YYNGEE. J lost 6 bases, V lost 3 bases, and 5 bases had no gene match. CDR3 nucleotides: TGTGCCAGCAGCGAAACGACAGGGAATGGCTACACCTTC. Encoded protein: CASSETTGNGYTF. The whole variable domain, remainder taken from reference TRBV9 and TRBJ1-2, is DSGVTQTPKHLITATGQRVTLRCSPRSGDLSVYWYQQSLDQGLQFLIQYYNGEERAKGNILERFSAQQFPDLHSELNLSSLELGDSALYFCASSETTGNGYTFGSGTRLTVV.

The rearrangement uses TRBV7-3 and TRBJ2-1, with TRBD2 matching over 11 bases. After removal of 3 bases from V and 8 bases from J, the junction contained 9 bases not matched to a gene. The germline V gene has CDR1 SGHTA and CDR2 FQGTGA. This CDR3 has 16 residues. In nucleotides, the CDR3 is TGTGCCAGCAGCTTCCGTAGCGGGAGGGCCAGGTATGAGCAGTTCTTC. This sequence encodes CASSFRSGRARYEQFF.

The CDR3 DNA follows: TGTGCCAGCAGTCCGACAGGGTCTAATGAAAAACTGTTTTTT. This sequence encodes CASSPTGSNEKLFF. The chain is built from TRBV6-5 and TRBJ1-4; 7 positions match TRBD1. The junction had 3 bases not matched to a gene; V was cut back by 5 bases and J by 3 bases. CDR1 and CDR2 (germline): MNHEY, SVGAGI. There are 14 residues in the CDR3.

The V and J genes are TRBV5-1 and TRBJ1-2; no firm D call. The length of the CDR3 is 12 residues. Germline V gene lookup returns CDR1 SGHRS and CDR2 YFSETQ. Between the trimmed V and J ends, which lost 1 base and 8 bases, there was a span of 9 bases. CDR3 region: CASSLIGYGYTF. DNA of the CDR3: TGCGCCAGCAGCTTGATCGGTTACGGCTACACCTTC.

The chain's CDR3 is CASSFRQGAGTDTQYF. The DNA for the CDR3 is TGTGCCAGCAGCTTCCGACAGGGGGCTGGCACAGATACGCAGTATTTT. The genes are TRBV5-4 and TRBJ2-3, with TRBD1 matching over 10 bases. The CDR3 has 16 amino acids. The V and J ends lost 2 bases and 1 base, in that order; junction bases with no gene match: 4. In germline, CDR1 is SGHNT, CDR2 YYREEE (reference sequence).

This clone was counted a few times. The chain has TRBV6-6 and TRBJ1-5; 7 nucleotides agree with TRBD1. The length of the CDR3 is 16 residues. V shed 6 bases, J shed 3 bases, and the junction held 11 bases outside the gene matches. Per the germline V gene, CDR1 is MNHNY and CDR2 is SVGAGI (reference sequence). Written as DNA, the CDR3 is TGTGCCAGCAGACCCCAGACAGGGACCATCAATCAGCCCCAGCATTTT. The encoded protein is CASRPQTGTINQPQHF.

This rearrangement joins TRBV7-9 to TRBJ2-2; unclear D gene. The CDR3 sequence is 12 residues long. Per the germline V gene, CDR1 is SEHNR and CDR2 is FQNEAQ (reference sequence). The ends were cut back, 4 bases at V and 4 bases at J, with 4 bases in the middle. The CDR3 region has the DNA TGTGCCAGCAGCTGGGCCACCGGGGAGCTGTTTTTT. Amino acids: CASSWATGELFF.

The CDR3 DNA reads TGTGCCAGCAGTTACTCGAACGCGGTCTCGGGGCCCCAGCATTTT. Its translation is CASSYSNAVSGPQHF. This chain uses TRBV6-5 with TRBJ1-5; D not resolved. CDR1 MNHEY and CDR2 SVGAGI come from the germline V gene. The CDR3 spans 15 residues. Trimming removed 0 bases at V and 9 bases at J, with 15 bases between.

CDR3 sequence (DNA): TGTGCCAGCAGCCCCCTAAGCTTACAAGAGGGGACCCAGTACTTC. Its protein is CASSPLSLQEGTQYF. The gene calls are TRBV5-6 and TRBJ2-5; possibly TRBD2 for D (5 bases). The CDR3 consists of 15 residues. The V gene lost 4 bases and the J gene lost 7 bases, with 20 bases spanning the gap. Germline CDR1 SGHDT, CDR2 YYEEEE.